Following are 13 T cell receptor beta chains from one sample sequenced in a study of blood T cell repertoires in COVID-19. Profiled with immunoSEQ multiplex PCR; TCRdb holds only in-frame clones, not every one. The table includes about 300,000 clones, approximately 88% detected once. Sequencing was performed on peripheral blood. The source is a woman aged 30 to 39 who had recovered from COVID-19.

This clone has more than one count but fewer than ten. The chain employs TRBV5-1 and TRBJ1-5; 8 bases map to TRBD1. Trimming took 0 bases from V and 3 from J; bases not matched to a gene: 2. The CDR3 runs 15 residues. Germline CDR1 and CDR2: SGHRS and YFSETQ. DNA for the CDR3: TGCGCCAGCAGCTTGGAGACAGGGGCCAATCAGCCCCAGCATTTT. Translation gives CASSLETGANQPQHF.

The genes are TRBV7-8 and TRBJ1-1; D possibly corresponds to TRBD1 (6 bases). There are 15 residues in the CDR3. Germline V lookup: CDR1 SGHVS, CDR2 FQNEAQ. With 4 bases removed from V and 0 bases from J, the gap between germline ends came to 12 bases. The chain's CDR3 is CASSSSGTLNTEAFF. CDR3 DNA: TGTGCCAGCAGCTCCTCCGGGACATTGAACACTGAAGCTTTCTTT.

This chain joins TRBV4-3 and TRBJ2-3, with D tentatively TRBD2 (5 bases). CDR3 size: 17 residues. The ends were cut back, 1 base at V and 2 bases at J, with 16 bases in the middle. The germline V gene has CDR1 LGHNA and CDR2 YSLEER. DNA of the CDR3: TGCGCCAGCAGCCAAGGCCAGCGAGCGGCCGCCACAGATACGCAGTATTTT. Amino acid sequence: CASSQGQRAAATDTQYF.

The gene calls are TRBV24-1 and TRBJ1-2, with 7 bases matching TRBD1. The length of the CDR3 is 12 residues. Germline loops: CDR1 KGHDR, CDR2 SFDVKD. The J segment lost 7 bases and the V segment lost 7 bases, leaving 5 bases of the junction unmatched. As DNA, the CDR3 is TGTGCCACCAGACAGGGGTTAGGTGGCTACACCTTC. Translated, it gives CATRQGLGGYTF.

DNA of the CDR3: TGTGCCAGCAGTCCCTCCAACAGGGATGGCTACACCTTC. It is translated as CASSPSNRDGYTF. This sequence joins TRBV28 and TRBJ1-2; perhaps TRBD1 as D (6 bases). CDR1 and CDR2 (germline): MDHEN, SYDVKM. The CDR3 sequence is 13 residues long. V lost 5 bases and J lost 6, with 13 bases in between.

The V call is TRBV6-5, the J call TRBJ2-5; 8 bases are shared with TRBD2. Germline CDR1 is MNHEY and CDR2 is SVGAGI. With V trimmed by 6 bases and J by 5 bases, 8 bases remained unmatched. The CDR3 sequence is 14 residues long. CDR3 region: CASRSGGPRETQYF. CDR3 coding DNA: TGTGCCAGCAGAAGCGGGGGCCCCCGGGAGACCCAGTACTTC.

V usage is TRBV28 and J usage is TRBJ2-2; D gene unclear. CDR3 length: 12 residues. Germline loops: CDR1 MDHEN, CDR2 SYDVKM. V lost 2 bases, J lost 5 bases, and 3 bases lay in between. The CDR3 DNA reads as TGTGCCAGCAGTTTACTTACCGGGGAGCTGTTTTTT. It specifies CASSLLTGELFF.

The V gene is TRBV3-1 (or the pseudogene TRBV3-2), the J gene TRBJ2-2; TRBD1 is a possible D gene (5 bases). The V gene's germline CDR1 is LGHDT and CDR2 YNNKEL (reference sequence). This CDR3 comprises 16 residues. The V end was cut by 6 bases, the J end by 0 bases, with 14 bases between. CDR3: CASRLRGSTNTGELFF. The DNA for the CDR3 is TGTGCCAGCAGGCTAAGGGGCTCAACGAACACCGGGGAGCTGTTTTTT.

The chain employs TRBV10-3 and TRBJ1-3; 7 bases agree with TRBD1. The CDR3 spans 13 residues. Trimming at V came to 6 bases and at J to 4 bases, leaving 3 bases not matched to a gene. Germline-derived CDR1 and CDR2 are ENHRY and SYGVKD. The CDR3 DNA reads TGTGCCATCAGCACAGGGGACGGAAACACCATATATTTT. It codes for CAISTGDGNTIYF.

The chain uses TRBV6-5 and TRBJ1-2, with TRBD1 matching over 8 bases. The CDR3 loop spans 14 amino acids. Germline loops: CDR1 MNHEY, CDR2 SVGAGI. With 5 bases clipped from V and 7 bases from J, the junction kept 9 bases outside the gene matches. CDR3 DNA sequence: TGTGCCAGCAGTCCGACAGGGGTATTTGGTGGCTACACCTTC. Amino acid sequence: CASSPTGVFGGYTF.

This sequence joins TRBV7-9 and TRBJ1-5, with D possibly being TRBD1 (5 bases). CDR1 is SEHNR and CDR2 is FQNEAQ in the germline V gene (reference sequence). The CDR3 is 12 amino acids. Trimming stripped 4 bases from V and 5 bases from J, with 6 bases between. The CDR3, as DNA: TGTGCCAGCAGCTGGGGGGATCAGCCCCAGCATTTT. Translated, it gives CASSWGDQPQHF.

This clone showed up just a few times. This chain links TRBV27 with TRBJ2-6; TRBD2 is a possible D gene (6 bases). Germline V gene sequence: CDR1 MNHEY, CDR2 SMNVEV (reference sequence). The CDR3 length is 15 residues. V was shortened by 3 bases and J by 0 bases, with 6 bases between the two germline ends. This CDR3 reads CASSFGSSGANVLTF. DNA for the CDR3: TGTGCCAGCAGTTTCGGGAGCTCTGGGGCCAACGTCCTGACTTTC.

The rearrangement links TRBV19 to TRBJ1-5, with 7 bases aligning to TRBD1. There are 13 residues in the CDR3. Germline V CDR1 and CDR2: LNHDA, SQIVND (reference sequence). The J segment lost 7 bases and the V segment lost 5 bases, leaving 5 bases of the junction unmatched. The CDR3 spells CASSSDRWQPQHF. The CDR3 DNA follows: TGTGCCAGTAGTTCGGACAGGTGGCAGCCCCAGCATTTT. Complete variable domain (other parts from reference TRBV19 and TRBJ1-5): DGGITQSPKYLFRKEGQNVTLSCEQNLNHDAMYWYRQDPGQGLRLIYYSQIVNDFQKGDIAEGYSVSREKKESFPLTVTSAQKNPTAFYLCASSSDRWQPQHFGDGTRLSIL.